A selection of T cell receptor beta chains follows, all from one sample in a study of metastatic and nonmetastatic thyroid tumors. TCRdb re-analyzed the PCR reads through MiXCR. The sample lists 15,000 to 20,000 clones, 22% occurring once. The sample taken for sequencing was tumor tissue. The source of these receptors is a male donor with papillary thyroid cancer or a benign thyroid nodule (not recorded which). Some clones in this sample may be carry-over from other donors' samples. CDR3s include the opening cysteine and the closing phenylalanine or tryptophan. A D gene is named only where the DNA matches it firmly. The size field is filled for only some rows; it gives once, few, many or a size class.

j_gene | v_gene | d_gene | abundance | CDR3aa | CDR3nt
TRBJ2-7 | TRBV11-2 | . | many | CASSKGWVRTASSYEQYF | TGTGCCAGCAGTAAAGGGTGGGTTCGGACGGCAAGCTCCTACGAGCAGTACTTC
TRBJ2-6 | TRBV2 | . | many | CASSEMGQTSGANVLTF | TGTGCCAGCAGTGAGATGGGTCAAACCTCTGGGGCCAACGTCCTGACTTTC
TRBJ2-7 | TRBV9 | . | many | CASSVDGSYEQYF | TGTGCCAGCAGCGTAGACGGGTCCTACGAGCAGTACTTC
TRBJ1-2 | TRBV3-1 | TRBD1 | many | CASSHTGQGLDYGYTF | TGTGCCAGCAGCCATACGGGACAGGGGCTAGACTATGGCTACACCTTC
TRBJ2-1 | TRBV12-3/TRBV12-4 | TRBD2 | many | CASGLRGYEQFF | TGTGCCAGCGGCTTGCGGGGGTATGAGCAGTTCTTC
TRBJ2-3 | TRBV4-2 | TRBD2 | many | CASSQVAGVGDTQYF | TGTGCCAGCAGCCAAGTGGCGGGAGTTGGAGATACGCAGTATTTT
TRBJ2-1 | TRBV19 | . | . | CASSTGWGKLNEQFF | TGTGCCAGTAGTACCGGGTGGGGGAAGTTGAATGAGCAGTTCTTC
TRBJ1-1 | TRBV4-2 | TRBD1 | . | CASSLDRAGVTEAFF | TGTGCCAGCAGCCTTGACAGGGCTGGCGTCACTGAAGCTTTCTTT
TRBJ1-5 | TRBV6-1 | . | . | CASSEVAGVGNQPQHF | TGTGCCAGCAGTGAAGTAGCAGGGGTGGGAAATCAGCCCCAGCATTTT
TRBJ1-2 | TRBV6-1 | . | many | CASSLRRGESYGYTF | TGTGCCAGCAGCCTGCGGCGGGGGGAGAGCTATGGCTACACCTTC
TRBJ1-6 | TRBV15 | TRBD1 | many | CATSRATGVNSPLHF | TGTGCCACCAGCAGAGCTACAGGGGTGAATTCACCCCTCCACTTT
TRBJ2-7 | TRBV7-9 | . | many | CASSPWRGTGYEQYF | TGTGCCAGCAGCCCATGGAGGGGGACGGGCTACGAGCAGTACTTC
TRBJ1-4 | TRBV24-1 | TRBD1 | few | CATSPGQGAFEKLFF | TGTGCCACCAGCCCCGGACAGGGGGCTTTTGAAAAACTGTTTTTT
TRBJ2-5 | TRBV28 | . | . | CASSFPRVPHLQRETQYF | TGTGCCAGCAGTTTCCCGAGGGTCCCCCATTTACAACGAGAGACCCAGTACTTC
TRBJ1-3 | TRBV19 | . | many | CASSRDLTITGNTIYF | TGTGCCAGTAGTCGTGACCTCACTATCACTGGAAACACCATATATTTT
TRBJ2-7 | TRBV10-3 | TRBD1 | few | CAISDPTGNYEQYF | TGTGCCATCAGTGACCCGACAGGGAATTACGAGCAGTACTTC
TRBJ2-1 | TRBV6-1 | . | medium-sized | CASSDRVGSYNEQFF | TGTGCCAGCAGTGACAGGGTTGGCTCCTACAATGAGCAGTTCTTC
TRBJ1-1 | TRBV5-6 | . | . | CASSLRTDRHGAFF | TGTGCCAGCAGCTTGCGTACCGACAGGCACGGAGCTTTCTTT
TRBJ2-1 | TRBV28 | TRBD2 | few | CASRFLPDVSGGKQFF | TGTGCCAGCAGATTCTTACCCGACGTGAGCGGGGGTAAGCAGTTCTTC
TRBJ2-7 | TRBV7-2 | . | once | CASSLNRVTYEQYF | TGTGCCAGCAGCTTAAACAGGGTCACGTACGAGCAGTACTTC
TRBJ2-7 | TRBV6-1 | . | . | CASIQPPGEQYF | TGTGCCAGCATCCAACCCCCGGGGGAGCAGTACTTC
TRBJ2-7 | TRBV18 | TRBD1 | many | CATKSITGDSEQYF | TGTGCCACCAAAAGCATTACAGGGGATTCCGAGCAGTACTTC
TRBJ2-1 | TRBV15 | . | many | CATSHDSEQFF | TGTGCCACCAGCCACGACAGCGAGCAGTTCTTC
TRBJ2-1 | TRBV20-1 | . | . | CSARESSGLGADEQFF | TGCAGTGCTAGAGAGTCGTCGGGACTCGGGGCAGATGAGCAGTTCTTC
TRBJ2-4 | TRBV3-1 | . | many | CASSQDRKNIQYF | TGTGCCAGCAGCCAAGATCGAAAAAACATTCAGTACTTC
TRBJ2-3 | TRBV28 | . | . | CASSLLDQDTQYF | TGTGCCAGCAGTTTATTAGACCAAGATACGCAGTATTTT
TRBJ2-5 | TRBV28 | TRBD1 | many | CASSSPGQGQETQYF | TGTGCCAGCAGTTCTCCGGGACAGGGGCAAGAGACCCAGTACTTC
TRBJ1-6 | TRBV28 | . | . | CAITTTVRNSPLHF | TGTGCCATAACAACGACAGTACGGAATTCACCCCTCCACTTT
TRBJ2-1 | TRBV30 | . | many | CASRRTAGGEQFF | TGTGCCTCCCGTCGGACAGCCGGCGGTGAGCAGTTCTTC
TRBJ2-7 | TRBV7-2 | . | . | CASSLSPSREQYF | TGTGCCAGCAGCTTATCCCCTAGCCGAGAGCAGTACTTC
TRBJ2-5 | TRBV30 | . | many | CAWSAANSGTPTPF | TGTGCCTGGAGTGCCGCGAACTCTGGGACCCCAACTCCCTTC
TRBJ1-6 | TRBV3-1 | . | many | CASSLAGAPLHF | TGTGCCAGCAGCCTTGCCGGGGCGCCCCTCCACTTT
TRBJ2-2 | TRBV28 | TRBD2 | . | CASSTSGTGELFF | TGTGCCAGCAGTACTAGCGGCACCGGGGAGCTGTTTTTT
TRBJ2-7 | TRBV28 | . | few | CASSPGTPYSYEQYF | TGTGCCAGCAGTCCCGGGACCCCTTACTCCTACGAGCAGTACTTC
TRBJ2-5 | TRBV4-1 | TRBD2 | . | CASSQDAPTWARTSGGQATQYF | TGCGCCAGCAGCCAAGATGCTCCCACTTGGGCCCGGACTAGCGGAGGCCAGGCGACCCAGTACTTC
TRBJ2-7 | TRBV27 | . | few | CASSSWTDYEQYF | TGTGCCAGCAGTTCATGGACAGACTACGAGCAGTACTTC
TRBJ2-2 | TRBV12-3/TRBV12-4 | . | many | CASSSPRGYTGELFF | TGTGCCAGCAGTTCTCCACGGGGCTACACCGGGGAGCTGTTTTTT
TRBJ2-6 | TRBV7-9 | . | once | CASTLHRARANVLTF | TGTGCCAGCACCTTACACAGAGCTCGGGCCAACGTACTGACTTTC
TRBJ2-1 | TRBV9 | . | many | CASSFRGEELDEQFF | TGTGCCAGCAGCTTCAGGGGGGAGGAGCTGGATGAGCAGTTCTTC
TRBJ2-3 | TRBV11-2 | . | . | CARRILRGSGTDTQYF | TGTGCCAGAAGGATCCTCCGGGGTAGCGGCACAGATACGCAGTATTTT
TRBJ1-3 | TRBV7-8 | . | . | CASSHGYENTIYF | TGTGCCAGCAGCCACGGCTATGAAAACACCATATATTTT
TRBJ1-1 | TRBV29-1 | . | many | CSVDGTEAFF | TGCAGCGTTGATGGCACTGAAGCTTTCTTT
TRBJ1-5 | TRBV4-2 | . | many | CASSQFLTASNQPQHF | TGTGCCAGCAGCCAATTTTTGACAGCCTCCAATCAGCCCCAGCATTTT
TRBJ2-1 | TRBV10-2 | . | many | CASSGTGTNNEQFF | TGCGCCAGCAGTGGGACAGGGACTAACAATGAGCAGTTCTTC
TRBJ2-2 | TRBV4-3 | . | medium-sized | CASSQSTNTGELFF | TGCGCCAGCAGCCAATCAACAAACACCGGGGAGCTGTTTTTT
TRBJ1-4 | TRBV11-3 | TRBD1 | many | CASSLLGQGNEKLFF | TGTGCCAGCAGCTTACTTGGACAGGGGAATGAAAAACTGTTTTTT
TRBJ2-3 | TRBV18 | TRBD2 | many | CASSPTSGSPDTQYF | TGTGCCAGCTCACCAACTAGCGGGAGCCCAGATACGCAGTATTTT
TRBJ1-5 | TRBV27 | TRBD1 | many | CASSPRQGGGQPQHF | TGTGCCAGCAGTCCGCGACAGGGTGGTGGGCAGCCCCAGCATTTT
TRBJ2-7 | TRBV3-1 | TRBD2 | many | CASSKGGGPYEQYF | TGTGCCAGCAGCAAAGGCGGGGGGCCCTACGAGCAGTACTTC
TRBJ1-6 | TRBV25-1 | . | . | CDSSGQGSSPLHF | TGTGACAGCAGTGGTCAGGGTAGCTCACCCCTCCACTTT
TRBJ1-1 | TRBV6-2/TRBV6-3 | . | many | CASSTGNTEAFF | TGTGCCAGCAGTACAGGGAACACTGAAGCTTTCTTT
TRBJ2-6 | TRBV5-1 | . | . | CASGPTGQGSSGANVLTF | TGCGCCAGCGGCCCCACAGGTCAGGGTAGTTCTGGGGCCAACGTCCTGACTTTC
TRBJ2-1 | TRBV27 | . | . | CASSLTRVLFNEQFF | TGTGCCAGCAGTTTGACTAGGGTGCTTTTCAATGAGCAGTTCTTC
TRBJ1-1 | TRBV7-9 | . | many | CASSFNGGEAFF | TGTGCCAGCAGCTTTAACGGTGGCGAAGCTTTCTTT
TRBJ2-7 | TRBV15 | . | medium-sized | CATSRDLGQTYEQYF | TGTGCCACCAGCAGAGATCTAGGACAGACCTACGAGCAGTACTTC